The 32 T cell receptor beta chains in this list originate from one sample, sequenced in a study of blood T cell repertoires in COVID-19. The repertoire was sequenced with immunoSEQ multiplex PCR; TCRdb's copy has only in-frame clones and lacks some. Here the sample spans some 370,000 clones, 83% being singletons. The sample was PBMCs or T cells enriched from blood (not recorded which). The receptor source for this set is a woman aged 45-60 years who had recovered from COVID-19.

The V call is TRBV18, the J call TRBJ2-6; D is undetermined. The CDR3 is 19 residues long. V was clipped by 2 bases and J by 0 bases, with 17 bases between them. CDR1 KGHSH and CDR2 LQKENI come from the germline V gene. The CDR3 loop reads CASSPGGRPTGSGANVLTF. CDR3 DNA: TGTGCCAGCTCACCAGGTGGCAGGCCCACCGGCTCTGGGGCCAACGTCCTGACTTTC.

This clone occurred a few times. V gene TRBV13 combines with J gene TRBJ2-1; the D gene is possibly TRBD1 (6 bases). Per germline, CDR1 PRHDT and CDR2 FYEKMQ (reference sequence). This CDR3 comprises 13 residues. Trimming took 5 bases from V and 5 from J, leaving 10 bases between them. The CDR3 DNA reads TGTGCCAGCAGCCCGGACAGAGACAATGAGCAGTTCTTC. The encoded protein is CASSPDRDNEQFF.

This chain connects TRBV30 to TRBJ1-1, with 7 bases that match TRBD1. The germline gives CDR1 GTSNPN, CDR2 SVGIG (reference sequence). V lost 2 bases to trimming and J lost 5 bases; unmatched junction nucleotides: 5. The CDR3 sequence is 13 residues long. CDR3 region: CAWSFSRGTEAFF. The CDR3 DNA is TGTGCCTGGAGTTTCTCCAGGGGGACTGAAGCTTTCTTT.

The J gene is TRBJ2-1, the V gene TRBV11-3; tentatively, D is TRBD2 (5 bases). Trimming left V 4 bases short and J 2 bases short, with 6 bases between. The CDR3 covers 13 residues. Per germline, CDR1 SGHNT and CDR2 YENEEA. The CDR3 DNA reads TGTGCCAGCAGCTCACTAGCCTACAATGAGCAGTTCTTC. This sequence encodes CASSSLAYNEQFF.

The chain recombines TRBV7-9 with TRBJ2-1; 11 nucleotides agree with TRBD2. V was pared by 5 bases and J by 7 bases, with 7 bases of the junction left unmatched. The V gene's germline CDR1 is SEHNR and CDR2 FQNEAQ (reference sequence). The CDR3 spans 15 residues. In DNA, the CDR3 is TGTGCCAGCAGCCCTAGGAGACTAGCGGGGAATGAGCAGTTCTTC. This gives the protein CASSPRRLAGNEQFF. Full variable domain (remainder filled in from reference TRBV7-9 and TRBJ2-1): DTGVSQNPRHKITKRGQNVTFRCDPISEHNRLYWYRQTLGQGPEFLTYFQNEAQLEKSRLLSDRFSAERPKGSFSTLEIQRTEQGDSAMYLCASSPRRLAGNEQFFGPGTRLTVL.

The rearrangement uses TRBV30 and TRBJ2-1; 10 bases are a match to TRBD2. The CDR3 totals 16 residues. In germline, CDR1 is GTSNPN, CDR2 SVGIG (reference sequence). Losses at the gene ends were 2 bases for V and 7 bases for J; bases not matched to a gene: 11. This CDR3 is CAWSLPWASGRNEQFF. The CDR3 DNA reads TGTGCCTGGAGTCTCCCCTGGGCTAGCGGGAGAAATGAGCAGTTCTTC.

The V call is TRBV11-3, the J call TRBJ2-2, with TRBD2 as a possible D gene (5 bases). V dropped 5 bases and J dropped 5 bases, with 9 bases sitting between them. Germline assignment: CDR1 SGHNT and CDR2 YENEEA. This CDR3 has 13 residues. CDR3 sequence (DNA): TGTGCCAGCAGCCTAGGAGGAACCGGGGAGCTGTTTTTT. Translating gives CASSLGGTGELFF.

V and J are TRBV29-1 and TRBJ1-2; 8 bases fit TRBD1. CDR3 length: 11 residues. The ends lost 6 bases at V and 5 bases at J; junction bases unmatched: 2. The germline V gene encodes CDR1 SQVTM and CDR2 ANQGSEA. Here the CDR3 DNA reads TGCAGCGTCCAGGGGGCTTATGGCTACACCTTC. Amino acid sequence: CSVQGAYGYTF.

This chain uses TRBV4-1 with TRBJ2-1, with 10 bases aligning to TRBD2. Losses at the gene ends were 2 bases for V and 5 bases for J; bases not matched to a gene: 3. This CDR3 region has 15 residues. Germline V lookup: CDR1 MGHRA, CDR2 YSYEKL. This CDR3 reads CASSQRGLADNEQFF. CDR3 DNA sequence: TGCGCCAGCAGCCAACGAGGACTAGCGGACAATGAGCAGTTCTTC.

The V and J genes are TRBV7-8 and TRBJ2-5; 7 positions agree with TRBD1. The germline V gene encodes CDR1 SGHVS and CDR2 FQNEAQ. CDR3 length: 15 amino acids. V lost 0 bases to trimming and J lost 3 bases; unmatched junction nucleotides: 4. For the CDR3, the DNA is TGTGCCAGCAGCTTAGCGCACGGACAGGAAGAGACCCAGTACTTC. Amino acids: CASSLAHGQEETQYF. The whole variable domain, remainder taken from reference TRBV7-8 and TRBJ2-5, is GAGVSQSPRYKVAKRGQDVALRCDPISGHVSLFWYQQALGQGPEFLTYFQNEAQLDKSGLPSDRFFAERPEGSVSTLKIQRTQQEDSAVYLCASSLAHGQEETQYFGPGTRLLVL.

As DNA, the CDR3 is TGTGCCAGCTCACCACAGGGACAGGCTAACTATGGCTACACCTTC. Encoded protein: CASSPQGQANYGYTF. This chain uses TRBV18 with TRBJ1-2, with TRBD1 identical over 8 bases. The CDR3 covers 15 residues. The V gene end was trimmed by 1 base and the J gene end by 0 bases; junction bases not matched to a gene: 1. Germline V gene data show CDR1 as KGHSH and CDR2 as LQKENI. The variable domain in full, with the rest retrieved from reference TRBV18 and TRBJ1-2, is NAGVMQNPRHLVRRRGQEARLRCSPMKGHSHVYWYRQLPEEGLKFMVYLQKENIIDESGMPKERFSAEFPKEGPSILRIQQVVRGDSAAYFCASSPQGQANYGYTFGSGTRLTVV.

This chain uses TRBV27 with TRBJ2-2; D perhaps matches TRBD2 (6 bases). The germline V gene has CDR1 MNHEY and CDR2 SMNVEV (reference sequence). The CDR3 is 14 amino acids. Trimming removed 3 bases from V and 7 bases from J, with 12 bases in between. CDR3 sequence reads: CASSFSGLGGELFF. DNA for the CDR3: TGTGCCAGCAGTTTTTCGGGACTCGGCGGGGAGCTGTTTTTT.

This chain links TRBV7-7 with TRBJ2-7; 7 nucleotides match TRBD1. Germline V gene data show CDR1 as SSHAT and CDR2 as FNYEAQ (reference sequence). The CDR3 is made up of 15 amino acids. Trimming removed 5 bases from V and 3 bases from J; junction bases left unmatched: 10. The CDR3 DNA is TGTGCCAGCAGCAGATTTCCGGGACAGCACTACGAGCAGTACTTC. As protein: CASSRFPGQHYEQYF.

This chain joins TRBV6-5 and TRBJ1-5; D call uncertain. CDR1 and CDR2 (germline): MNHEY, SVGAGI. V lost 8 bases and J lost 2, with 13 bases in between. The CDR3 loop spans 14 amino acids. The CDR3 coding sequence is TGTGCCAGCGCTCAGGAGGTTGGCAATCAGCCCCAGCATTTT. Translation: CASAQEVGNQPQHF.

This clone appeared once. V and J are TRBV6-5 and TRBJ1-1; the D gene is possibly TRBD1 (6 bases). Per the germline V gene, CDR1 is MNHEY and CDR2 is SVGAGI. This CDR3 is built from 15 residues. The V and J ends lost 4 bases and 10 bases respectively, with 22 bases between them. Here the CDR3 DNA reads TGTGCCAGCAGTTTAACTACCAACACAGGGTCGCGAGCTTTCTTT. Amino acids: CASSLTTNTGSRAFF.

This chain's CDR3 is CASSPQLAVSSYEQYF. Written as DNA, the CDR3 is TGTGCCAGCAGCCCCCAACTAGCGGTCAGCTCCTACGAGCAGTACTTC. The J gene is TRBJ2-7, the V gene TRBV11-2; 8 bases are shared with TRBD2. Germline CDR1 is SGHAT and CDR2 is FQNNGV. The CDR3 totals 16 residues. V lost 5 bases to trimming and J lost 0 bases; unmatched junction nucleotides: 9.

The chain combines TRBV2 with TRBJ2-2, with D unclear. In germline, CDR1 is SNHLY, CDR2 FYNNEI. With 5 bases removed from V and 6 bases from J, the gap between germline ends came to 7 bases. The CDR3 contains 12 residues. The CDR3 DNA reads TGTGCCAGCAGTAATAGCCCCGGGGAGCTGTTTTTT. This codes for CASSNSPGELFF.

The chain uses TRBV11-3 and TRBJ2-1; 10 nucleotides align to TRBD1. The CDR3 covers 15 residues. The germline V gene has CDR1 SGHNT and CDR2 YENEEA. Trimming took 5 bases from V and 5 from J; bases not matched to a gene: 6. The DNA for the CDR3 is TGTGCCAGCAGCCCTGAGGACAGGGGGGACAATGAGCAGTTCTTC. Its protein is CASSPEDRGDNEQFF.

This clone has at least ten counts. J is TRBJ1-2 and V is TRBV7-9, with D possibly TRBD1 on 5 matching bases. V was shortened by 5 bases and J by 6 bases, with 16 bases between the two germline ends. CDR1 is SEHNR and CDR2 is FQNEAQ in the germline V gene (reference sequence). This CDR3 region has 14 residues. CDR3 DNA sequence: TGTGCCAGCAGCGCCCCAGGGAGGTGGGATGGCTACACCTTC. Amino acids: CASSAPGRWDGYTF.

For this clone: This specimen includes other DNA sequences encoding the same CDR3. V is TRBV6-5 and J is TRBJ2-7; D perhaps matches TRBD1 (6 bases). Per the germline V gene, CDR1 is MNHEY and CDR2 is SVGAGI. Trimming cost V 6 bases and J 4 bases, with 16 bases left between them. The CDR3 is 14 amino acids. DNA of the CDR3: TGTGCCAGCAGCCGAACAGGGTTCGGTTACGAGCAGTACTTC. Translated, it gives CASSRTGFGYEQYF.

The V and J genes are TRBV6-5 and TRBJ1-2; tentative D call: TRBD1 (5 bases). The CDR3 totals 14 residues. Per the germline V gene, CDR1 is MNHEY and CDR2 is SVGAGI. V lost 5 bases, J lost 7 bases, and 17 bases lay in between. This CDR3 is CASSQTGSGGGYTF. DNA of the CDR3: TGTGCCAGCAGTCAAACCGGATCGGGGGGTGGCTACACCTTC.

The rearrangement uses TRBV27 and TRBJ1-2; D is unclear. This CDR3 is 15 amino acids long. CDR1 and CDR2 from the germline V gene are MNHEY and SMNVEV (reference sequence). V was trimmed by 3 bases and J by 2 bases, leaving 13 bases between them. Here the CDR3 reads CASSLRRRSNYGYTF. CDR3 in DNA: TGTGCCAGCAGTTTGAGAAGGAGGTCGAACTATGGCTACACCTTC.

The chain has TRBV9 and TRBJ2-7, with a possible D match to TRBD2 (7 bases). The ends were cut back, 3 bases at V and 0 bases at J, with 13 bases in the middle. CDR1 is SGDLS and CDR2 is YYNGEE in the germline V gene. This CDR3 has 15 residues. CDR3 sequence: CASSERGGPSYEQYF. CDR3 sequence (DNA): TGTGCCAGCAGCGAAAGGGGGGGGCCCTCCTACGAGCAGTACTTC.

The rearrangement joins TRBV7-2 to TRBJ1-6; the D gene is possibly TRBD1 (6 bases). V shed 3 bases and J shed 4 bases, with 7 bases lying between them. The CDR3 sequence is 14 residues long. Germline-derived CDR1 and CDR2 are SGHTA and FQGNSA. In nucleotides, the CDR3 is TGTGCCAGCAGCTTGAGGGGGTATAATTCACCCCTCCACTTT. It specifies CASSLRGYNSPLHF.

In DNA form, the CDR3 reads TGTGCCAGCAGTCAGCGGGAGCTTAGCGAGCAGTACTTC. Translation: CASSQRELSEQYF. The chain carries TRBV6-5 and TRBJ2-7; TRBD2 aligns across 8 bases. The CDR3 is 13 amino acids. After removal of 5 bases from V and 6 bases from J, the junction contained 6 bases not matched to a gene. Looked up from germline, CDR1 is MNHEY and CDR2 is SVGAGI.

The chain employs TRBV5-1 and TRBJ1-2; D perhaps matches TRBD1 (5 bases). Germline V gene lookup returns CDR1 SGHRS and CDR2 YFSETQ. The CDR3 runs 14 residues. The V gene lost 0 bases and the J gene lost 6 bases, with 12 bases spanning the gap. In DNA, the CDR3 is TGCGCCAGCAGCTTGGGGGGCAGGGCTAATGGCTACACCTTC. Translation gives CASSLGGRANGYTF.

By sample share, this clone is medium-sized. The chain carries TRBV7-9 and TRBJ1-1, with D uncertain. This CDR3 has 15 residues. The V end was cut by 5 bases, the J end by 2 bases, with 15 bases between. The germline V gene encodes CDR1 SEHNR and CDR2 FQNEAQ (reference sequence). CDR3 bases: TGTGCCAGCAGCCAACAAAACAGCCCAAACACTGAAGCTTTCTTT. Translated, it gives CASSQQNSPNTEAFF. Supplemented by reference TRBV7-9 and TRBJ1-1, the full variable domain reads DTGVSQNPRHKITKRGQNVTFRCDPISEHNRLYWYRQTLGQGPEFLTYFQNEAQLEKSRLLSDRFSAERPKGSFSTLEIQRTEQGDSAMYLCASSQQNSPNTEAFFGQGTRLTVV.

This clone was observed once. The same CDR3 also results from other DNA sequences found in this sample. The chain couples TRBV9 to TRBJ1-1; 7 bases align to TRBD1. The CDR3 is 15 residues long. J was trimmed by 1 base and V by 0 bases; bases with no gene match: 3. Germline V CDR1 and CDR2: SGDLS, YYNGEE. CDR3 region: CASSVVGTANTEAFF. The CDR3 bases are TGTGCCAGCAGCGTAGTTGGGACAGCGAACACTGAAGCTTTCTTT.

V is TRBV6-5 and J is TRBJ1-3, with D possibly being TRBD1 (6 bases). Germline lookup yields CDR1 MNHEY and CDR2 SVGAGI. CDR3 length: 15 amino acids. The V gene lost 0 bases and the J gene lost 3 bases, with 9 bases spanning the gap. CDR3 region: CASSYSQGHGNTIYF. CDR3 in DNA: TGTGCCAGCAGTTACTCACAGGGCCATGGAAACACCATATATTTT.

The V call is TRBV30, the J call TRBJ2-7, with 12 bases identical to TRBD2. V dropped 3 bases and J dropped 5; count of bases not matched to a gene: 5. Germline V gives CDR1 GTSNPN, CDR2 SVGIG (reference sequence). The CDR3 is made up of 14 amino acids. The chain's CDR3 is CAWSLRLAGDEQYF. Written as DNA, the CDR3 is TGTGCCTGGAGCCTAAGACTAGCGGGAGACGAGCAGTACTTC.

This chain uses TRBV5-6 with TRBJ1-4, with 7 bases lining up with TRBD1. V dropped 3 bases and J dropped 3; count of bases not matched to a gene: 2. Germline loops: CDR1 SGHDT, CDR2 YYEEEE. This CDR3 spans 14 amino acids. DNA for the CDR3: TGTGCCAGCAGCTCGGGACAGCCTAATGAAAAACTGTTTTTT. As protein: CASSSGQPNEKLFF.

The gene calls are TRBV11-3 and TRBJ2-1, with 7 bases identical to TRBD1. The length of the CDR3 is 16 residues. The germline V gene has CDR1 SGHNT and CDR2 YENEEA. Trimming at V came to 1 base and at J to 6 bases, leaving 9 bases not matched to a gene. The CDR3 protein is CASSLVRGLGRNEQFF. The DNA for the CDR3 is TGTGCCAGCAGCTTAGTGAGGGGGCTGGGTCGCAATGAGCAGTTCTTC.